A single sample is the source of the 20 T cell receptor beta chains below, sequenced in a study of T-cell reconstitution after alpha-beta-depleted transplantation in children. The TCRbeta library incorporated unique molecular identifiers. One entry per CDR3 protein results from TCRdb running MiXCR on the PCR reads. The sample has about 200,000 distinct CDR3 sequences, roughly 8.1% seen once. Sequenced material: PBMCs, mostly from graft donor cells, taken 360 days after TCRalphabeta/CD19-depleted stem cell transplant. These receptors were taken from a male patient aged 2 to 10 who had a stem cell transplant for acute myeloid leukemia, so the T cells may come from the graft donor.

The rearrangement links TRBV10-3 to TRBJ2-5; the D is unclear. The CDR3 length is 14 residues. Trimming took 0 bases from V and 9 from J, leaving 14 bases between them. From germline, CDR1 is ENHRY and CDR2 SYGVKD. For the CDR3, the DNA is TGTGCCATCAGTGAGTCGATCGGTGCAAGGGCCCAGTACTTC. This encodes CAISESIGARAQYF.

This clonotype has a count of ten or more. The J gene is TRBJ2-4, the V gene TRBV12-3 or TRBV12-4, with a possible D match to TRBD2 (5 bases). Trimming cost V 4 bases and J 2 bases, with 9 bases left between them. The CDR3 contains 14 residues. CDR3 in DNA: TGTGCCAGCAGTTCCGGGGAACCCAAAAACATTCAGTACTTC. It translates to CASSSGEPKNIQYF.

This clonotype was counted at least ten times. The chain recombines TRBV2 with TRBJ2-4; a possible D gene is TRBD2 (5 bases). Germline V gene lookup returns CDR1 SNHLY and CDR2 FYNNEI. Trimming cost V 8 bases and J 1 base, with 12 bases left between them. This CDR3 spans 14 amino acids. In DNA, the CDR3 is TGTGCCAGCCTTAGCGAGGCGGCCAAAAACATTCAGTACTTC. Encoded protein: CASLSEAAKNIQYF.

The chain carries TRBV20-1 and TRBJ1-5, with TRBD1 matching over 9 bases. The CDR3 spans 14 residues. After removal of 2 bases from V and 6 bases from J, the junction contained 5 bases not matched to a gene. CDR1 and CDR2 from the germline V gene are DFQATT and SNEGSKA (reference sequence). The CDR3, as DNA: TGCAGTGCTAGACACCAACAGGGGGCTCAGCCCCAGCATTTT. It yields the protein CSARHQQGAQPQHF.

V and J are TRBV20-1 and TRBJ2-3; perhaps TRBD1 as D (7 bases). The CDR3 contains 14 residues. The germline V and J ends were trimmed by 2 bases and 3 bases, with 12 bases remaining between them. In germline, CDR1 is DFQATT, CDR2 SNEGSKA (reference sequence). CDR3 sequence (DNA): TGCAGTGCTAGATTCAGGGGGGCTACAGATACGCAGTATTTT. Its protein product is CSARFRGATDTQYF.

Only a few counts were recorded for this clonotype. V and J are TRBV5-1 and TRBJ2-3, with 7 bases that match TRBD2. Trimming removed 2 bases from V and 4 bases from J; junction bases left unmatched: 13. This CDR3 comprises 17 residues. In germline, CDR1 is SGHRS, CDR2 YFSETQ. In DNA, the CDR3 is TGCGCCAGCAGCTTCCCGATGCAAACTAGCGCAGCAGATACGCAGTATTTT. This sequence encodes CASSFPMQTSAADTQYF.

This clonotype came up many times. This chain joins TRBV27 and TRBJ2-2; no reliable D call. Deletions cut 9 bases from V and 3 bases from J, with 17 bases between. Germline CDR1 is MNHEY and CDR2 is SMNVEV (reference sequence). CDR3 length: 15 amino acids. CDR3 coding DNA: TGTGCCAGTACAGTCGGACGTAGCTACACCGGGGAGCTGTTTTTT. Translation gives CASTVGRSYTGELFF.

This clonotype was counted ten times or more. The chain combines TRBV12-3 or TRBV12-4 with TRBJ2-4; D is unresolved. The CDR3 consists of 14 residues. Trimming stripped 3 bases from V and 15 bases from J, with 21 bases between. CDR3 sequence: CASSFTFPGPRGYF. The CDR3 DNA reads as TGTGCCAGCAGTTTCACCTTCCCCGGGCCCAGAGGGTACTTC.

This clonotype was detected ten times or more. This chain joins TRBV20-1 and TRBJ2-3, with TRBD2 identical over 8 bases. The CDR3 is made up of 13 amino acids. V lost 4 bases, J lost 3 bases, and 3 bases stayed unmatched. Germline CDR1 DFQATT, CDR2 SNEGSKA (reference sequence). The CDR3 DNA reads TGCAGTGCTACCAGCGGGAGTACAGATACGCAGTATTTT. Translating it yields CSATSGSTDTQYF.

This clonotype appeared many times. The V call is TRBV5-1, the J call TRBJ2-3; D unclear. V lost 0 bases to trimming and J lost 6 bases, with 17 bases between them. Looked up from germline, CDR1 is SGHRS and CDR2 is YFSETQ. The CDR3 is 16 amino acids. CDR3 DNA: TGCGCCAGCAGCTTGGCCGCGGCTCCCGAGGTGGATACGCAGTATTTT. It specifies CASSLAAAPEVDTQYF.

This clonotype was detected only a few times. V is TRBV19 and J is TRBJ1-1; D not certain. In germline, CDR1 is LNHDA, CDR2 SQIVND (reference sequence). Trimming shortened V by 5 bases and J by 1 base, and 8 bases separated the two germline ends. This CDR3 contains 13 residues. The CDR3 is CASSVLQNTEAFF. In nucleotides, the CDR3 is TGTGCCAGTAGTGTCTTACAGAACACTGAAGCTTTCTTT.

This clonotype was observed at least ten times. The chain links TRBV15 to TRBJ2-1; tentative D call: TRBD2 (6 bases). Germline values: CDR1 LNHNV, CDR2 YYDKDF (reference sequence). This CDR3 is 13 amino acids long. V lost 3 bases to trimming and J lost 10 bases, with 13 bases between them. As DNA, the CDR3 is TGTGCCACCAGCAGCATAGCGGCCGGAGAGCAGTTCTTC. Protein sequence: CATSSIAAGEQFF.

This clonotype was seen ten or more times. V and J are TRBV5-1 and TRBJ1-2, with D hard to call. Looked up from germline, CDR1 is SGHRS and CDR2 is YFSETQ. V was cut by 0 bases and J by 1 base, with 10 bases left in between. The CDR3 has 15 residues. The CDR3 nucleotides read TGCGCCAGCAGCTTGGATGGGGTCTATAACTATGGCTACACCTTC. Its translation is CASSLDGVYNYGYTF. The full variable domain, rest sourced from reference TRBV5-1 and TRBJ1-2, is KAGVTQTPRYLIKTRGQQVTLSCSPISGHRSVSWYQQTPGQGLQFLFEYFSETQRNKGNFPGRFSGRQFSNSRSEMNVSTLELGDSALYLCASSLDGVYNYGYTFGSGTRLTVV.

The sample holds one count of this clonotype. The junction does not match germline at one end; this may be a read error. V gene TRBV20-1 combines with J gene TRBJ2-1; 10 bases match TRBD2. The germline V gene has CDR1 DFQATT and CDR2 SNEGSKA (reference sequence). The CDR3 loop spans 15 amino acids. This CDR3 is CSAKPSGGAYNEEFF. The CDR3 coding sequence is TGCAGTGCCAAACCTAGCGGGGGCGCGTACAATGAGGAGTTCTTC.

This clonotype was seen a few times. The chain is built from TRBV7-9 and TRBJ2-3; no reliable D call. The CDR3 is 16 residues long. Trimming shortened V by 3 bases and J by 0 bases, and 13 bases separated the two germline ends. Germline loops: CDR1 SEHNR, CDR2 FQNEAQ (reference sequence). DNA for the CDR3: TGTGCCAGCAGCTTGTGGCCGGGTTCGAGCACAGATACGCAGTATTTT. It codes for CASSLWPGSSTDTQYF.

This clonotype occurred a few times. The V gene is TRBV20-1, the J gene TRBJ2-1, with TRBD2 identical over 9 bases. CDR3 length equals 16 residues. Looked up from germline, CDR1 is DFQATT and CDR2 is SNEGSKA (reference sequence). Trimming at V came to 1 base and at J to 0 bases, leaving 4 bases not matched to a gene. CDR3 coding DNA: TGCAGTGCTAGAGCAGTGCGGGAGGGCTCCTACAATGAGCAGTTCTTC. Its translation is CSARAVREGSYNEQFF.

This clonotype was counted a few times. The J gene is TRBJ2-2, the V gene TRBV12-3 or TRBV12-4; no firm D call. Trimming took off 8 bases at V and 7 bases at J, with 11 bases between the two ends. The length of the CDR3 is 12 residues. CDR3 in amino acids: CASPGVGGELFF. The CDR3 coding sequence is TGTGCCAGCCCTGGGGTGGGCGGGGAGCTGTTTTTT.

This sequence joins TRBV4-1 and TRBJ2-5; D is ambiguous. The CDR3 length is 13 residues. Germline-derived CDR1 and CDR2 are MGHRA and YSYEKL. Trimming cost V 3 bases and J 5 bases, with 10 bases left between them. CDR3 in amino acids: CASSHFTQETQYF. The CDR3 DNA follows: TGCGCCAGCAGCCACTTTACGCAGGAGACCCAGTACTTC.

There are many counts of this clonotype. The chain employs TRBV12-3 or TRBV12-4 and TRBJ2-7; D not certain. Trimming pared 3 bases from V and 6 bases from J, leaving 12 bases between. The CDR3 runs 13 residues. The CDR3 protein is CASSFLGVPEQYF. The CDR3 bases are TGTGCCAGCAGTTTTTTAGGCGTACCCGAGCAGTACTTC.

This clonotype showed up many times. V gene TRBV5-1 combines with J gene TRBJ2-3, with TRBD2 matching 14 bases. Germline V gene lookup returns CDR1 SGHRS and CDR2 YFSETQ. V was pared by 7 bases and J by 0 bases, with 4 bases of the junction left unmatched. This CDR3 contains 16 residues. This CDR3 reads CASRTSGGTSTDTQYF. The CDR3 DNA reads TGCGCCAGCCGGACTAGCGGGGGGACTAGCACAGATACGCAGTATTTT. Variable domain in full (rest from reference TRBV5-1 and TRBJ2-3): KAGVTQTPRYLIKTRGQQVTLSCSPISGHRSVSWYQQTPGQGLQFLFEYFSETQRNKGNFPGRFSGRQFSNSRSEMNVSTLELGDSALYLCASRTSGGTSTDTQYFGPGTRLTVL.